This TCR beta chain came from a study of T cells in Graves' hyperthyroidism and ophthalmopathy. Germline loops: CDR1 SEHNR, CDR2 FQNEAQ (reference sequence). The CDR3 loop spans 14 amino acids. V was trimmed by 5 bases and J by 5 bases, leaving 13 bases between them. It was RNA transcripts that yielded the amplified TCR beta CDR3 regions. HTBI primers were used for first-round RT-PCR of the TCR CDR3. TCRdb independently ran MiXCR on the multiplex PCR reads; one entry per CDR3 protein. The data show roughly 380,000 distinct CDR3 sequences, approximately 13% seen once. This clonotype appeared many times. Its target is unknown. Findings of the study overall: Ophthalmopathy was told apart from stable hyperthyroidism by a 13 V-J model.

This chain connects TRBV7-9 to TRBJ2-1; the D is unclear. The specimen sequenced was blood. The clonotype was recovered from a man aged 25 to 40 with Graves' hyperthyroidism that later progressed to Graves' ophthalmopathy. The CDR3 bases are TGTGCCAGCAGCCAAACCGCAGGAAACAATGAGCAGTTCTTC. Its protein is CASSQTAGNNEQFF. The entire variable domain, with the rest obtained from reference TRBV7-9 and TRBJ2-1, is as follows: DTGVSQNPRHKITKRGQNVTFRCDPISEHNRLYWYRQTLGQGPEFLTYFQNEAQLEKSRLLSDRFSAERPKGSFSTLEIQRTEQGDSAMYLCASSQTAGNNEQFFGPGTRLTVL.